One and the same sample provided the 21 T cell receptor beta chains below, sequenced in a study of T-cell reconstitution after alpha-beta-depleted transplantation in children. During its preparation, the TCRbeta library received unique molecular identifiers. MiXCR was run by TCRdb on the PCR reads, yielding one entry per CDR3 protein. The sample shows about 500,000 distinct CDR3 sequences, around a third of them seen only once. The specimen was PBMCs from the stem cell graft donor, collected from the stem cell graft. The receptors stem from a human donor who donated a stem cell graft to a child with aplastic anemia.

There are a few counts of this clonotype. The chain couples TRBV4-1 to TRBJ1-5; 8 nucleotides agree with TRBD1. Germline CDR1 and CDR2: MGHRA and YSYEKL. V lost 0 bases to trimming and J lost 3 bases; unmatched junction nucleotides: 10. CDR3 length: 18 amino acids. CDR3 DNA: TGCGCCAGCAGCCAAGACCTGGGACAGGATCCTTTCAATCAGCCCCAGCATTTT. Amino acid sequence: CASSQDLGQDPFNQPQHF.

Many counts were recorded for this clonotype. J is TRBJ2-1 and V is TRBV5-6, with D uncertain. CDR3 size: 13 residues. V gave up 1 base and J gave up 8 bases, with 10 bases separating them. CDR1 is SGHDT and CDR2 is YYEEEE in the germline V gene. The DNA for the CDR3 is TGTGCCAGCAGCTTGCTTGAGGCCGATGAGCAGTTCTTC. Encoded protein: CASSLLEADEQFF. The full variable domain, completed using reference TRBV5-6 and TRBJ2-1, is DAGVTQSPTHLIKTRGQQVTLRCSPKSGHDTVSWYQQALGQGPQFIFQYYEEEERQRGNFPDRFSGHQFPNYSSELNVNALLLGDSALYLCASSLLEADEQFFGPGTRLTVL.

For the CDR3, the DNA is TGTGCCAGCAGTCTACGGGACACAGGTGGCTACACCTTC. It yields the protein CASSLRDTGGYTF. The rearrangement links TRBV12-3 or TRBV12-4 to TRBJ1-2, with D perhaps matching TRBD1 (6 bases). This CDR3 contains 13 residues. Trimming removed 5 bases at V and 7 bases at J, with 14 bases between.

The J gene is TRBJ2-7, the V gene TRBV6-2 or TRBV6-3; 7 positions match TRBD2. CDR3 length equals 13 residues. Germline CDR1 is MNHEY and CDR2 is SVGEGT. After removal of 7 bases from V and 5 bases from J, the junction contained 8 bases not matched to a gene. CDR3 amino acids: CASTPVGTNEQYF. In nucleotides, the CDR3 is TGTGCCAGCACCCCTGTTGGGACTAACGAGCAGTACTTC.

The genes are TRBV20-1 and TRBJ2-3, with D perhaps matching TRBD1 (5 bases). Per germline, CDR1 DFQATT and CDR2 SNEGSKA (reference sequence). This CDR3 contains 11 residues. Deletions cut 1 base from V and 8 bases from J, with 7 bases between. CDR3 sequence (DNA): TGCAGTGCTAGAGTGCAGGGTACGCAGTATTTT. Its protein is CSARVQGTQYF.

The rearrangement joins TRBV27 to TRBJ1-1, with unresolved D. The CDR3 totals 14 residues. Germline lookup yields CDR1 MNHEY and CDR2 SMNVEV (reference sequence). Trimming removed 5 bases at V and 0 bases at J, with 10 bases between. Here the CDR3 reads CASSRRTVNTEAFF. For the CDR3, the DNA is TGTGCCAGCAGTCGACGGACGGTGAACACTGAAGCTTTCTTT.

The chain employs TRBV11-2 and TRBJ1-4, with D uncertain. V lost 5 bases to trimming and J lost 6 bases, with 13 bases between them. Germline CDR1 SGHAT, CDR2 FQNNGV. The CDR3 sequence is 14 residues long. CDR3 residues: CASSQIGRDEKLFF. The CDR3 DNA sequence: TGTGCCAGCAGCCAGATTGGGCGGGATGAAAAACTGTTTTTT.

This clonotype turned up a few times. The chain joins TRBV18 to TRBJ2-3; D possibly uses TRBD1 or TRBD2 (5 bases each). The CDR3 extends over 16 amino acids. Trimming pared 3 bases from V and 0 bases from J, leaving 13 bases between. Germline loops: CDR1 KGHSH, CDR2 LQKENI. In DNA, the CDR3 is TGTGCCAGCTCACCTCCCGGGACCAGGAGCACAGATACGCAGTATTTT. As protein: CASSPPGTRSTDTQYF. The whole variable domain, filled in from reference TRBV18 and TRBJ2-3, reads NAGVMQNPRHLVRRRGQEARLRCSPMKGHSHVYWYRQLPEEGLKFMVYLQKENIIDESGMPKERFSAEFPKEGPSILRIQQVVRGDSAAYFCASSPPGTRSTDTQYFGPGTRLTVL.

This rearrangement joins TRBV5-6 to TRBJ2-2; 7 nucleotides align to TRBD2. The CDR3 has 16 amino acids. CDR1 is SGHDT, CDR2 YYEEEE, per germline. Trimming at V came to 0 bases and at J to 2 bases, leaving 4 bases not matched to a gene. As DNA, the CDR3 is TGTGCCAGCAGCTTGGCGCCGGGGGGTAACACCGGGGAGCTGTTTTTT. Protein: CASSLAPGGNTGELFF.

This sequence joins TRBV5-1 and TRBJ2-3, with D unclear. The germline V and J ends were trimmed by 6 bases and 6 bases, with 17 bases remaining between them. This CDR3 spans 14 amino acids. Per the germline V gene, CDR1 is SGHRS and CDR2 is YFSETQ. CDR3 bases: TGCGCCAGCAACATACGGTCACCCGTGGATACGCAGTATTTT. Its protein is CASNIRSPVDTQYF.

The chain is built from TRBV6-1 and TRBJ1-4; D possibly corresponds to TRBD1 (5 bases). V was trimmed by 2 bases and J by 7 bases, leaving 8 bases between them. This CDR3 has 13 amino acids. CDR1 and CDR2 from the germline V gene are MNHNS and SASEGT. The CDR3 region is CASSEIGGEKLFF. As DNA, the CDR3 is TGTGCCAGCAGTGAAATTGGGGGTGAAAAACTGTTTTTT.

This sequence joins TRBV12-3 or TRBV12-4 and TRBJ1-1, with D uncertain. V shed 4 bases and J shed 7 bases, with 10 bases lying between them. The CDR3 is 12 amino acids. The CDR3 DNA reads TGTGCCAGCAGTTGGTCGGCTCGTGAAGCTTTCTTT. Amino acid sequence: CASSWSAREAFF.

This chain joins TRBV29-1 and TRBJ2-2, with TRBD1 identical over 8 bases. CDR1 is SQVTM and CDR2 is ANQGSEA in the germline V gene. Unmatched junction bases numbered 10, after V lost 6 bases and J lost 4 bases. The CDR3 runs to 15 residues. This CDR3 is CSVGRGDRSTGELFF. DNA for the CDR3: TGCAGCGTCGGCAGGGGGGACAGGTCCACCGGGGAGCTGTTTTTT.

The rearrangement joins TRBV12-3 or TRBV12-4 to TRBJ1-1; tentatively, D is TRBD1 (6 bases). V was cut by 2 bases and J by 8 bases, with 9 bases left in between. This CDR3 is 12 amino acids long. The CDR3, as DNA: TGTGCCAGCAGTTTAAGGGGGGCCGAAGCTTTCTTT. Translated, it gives CASSLRGAEAFF.

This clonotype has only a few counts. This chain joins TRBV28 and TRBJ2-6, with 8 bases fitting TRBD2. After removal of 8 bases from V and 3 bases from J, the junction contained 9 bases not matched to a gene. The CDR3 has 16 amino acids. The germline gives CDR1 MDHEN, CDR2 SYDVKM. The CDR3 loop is CASSGLEYRGANVLTF. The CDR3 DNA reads TGTGCCAGCTCGGGACTAGAATATCGTGGGGCCAACGTCCTGACTTTC.

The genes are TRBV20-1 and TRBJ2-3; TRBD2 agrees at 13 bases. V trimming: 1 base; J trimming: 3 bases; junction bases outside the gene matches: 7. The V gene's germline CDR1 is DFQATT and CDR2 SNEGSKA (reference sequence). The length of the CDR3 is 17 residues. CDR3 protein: CSARVLAGGGLTDTQYF. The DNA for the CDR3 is TGCAGTGCTAGAGTACTAGCGGGAGGGGGGTTAACAGATACGCAGTATTTT.

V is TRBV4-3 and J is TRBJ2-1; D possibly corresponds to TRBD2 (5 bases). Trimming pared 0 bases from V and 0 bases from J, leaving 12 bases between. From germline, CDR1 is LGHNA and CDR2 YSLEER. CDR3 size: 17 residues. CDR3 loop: CASSQEPSGISYNEQFF. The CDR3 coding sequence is TGCGCCAGCAGCCAAGAGCCCAGCGGAATCTCCTACAATGAGCAGTTCTTC.

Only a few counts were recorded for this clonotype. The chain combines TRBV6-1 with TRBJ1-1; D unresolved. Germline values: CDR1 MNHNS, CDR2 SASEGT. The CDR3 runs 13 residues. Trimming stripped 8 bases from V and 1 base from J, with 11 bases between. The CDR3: CASGGPQNTEAFF. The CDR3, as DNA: TGTGCCAGCGGTGGGCCTCAGAACACTGAAGCTTTCTTT.

CDR3 in amino acids: CASSTRQRLNTEAFF. CDR3 nucleotides: TGTGCCAGCAGTACTCGACAGCGATTGAACACTGAAGCTTTCTTT. The chain combines TRBV27 with TRBJ1-1; D is perhaps TRBD1 (5 bases). Germline CDR1 MNHEY, CDR2 SMNVEV (reference sequence). This CDR3 contains 15 residues. V lost 5 bases and J 0 bases, leaving 13 bases between the germline ends.

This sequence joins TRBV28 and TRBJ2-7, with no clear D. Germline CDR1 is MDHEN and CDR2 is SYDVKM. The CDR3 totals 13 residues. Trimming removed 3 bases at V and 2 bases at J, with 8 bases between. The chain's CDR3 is CASSFLTAYEQYF. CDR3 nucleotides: TGTGCCAGCAGTTTCCTAACGGCCTACGAGCAGTACTTC.

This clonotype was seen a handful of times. DNA of the CDR3: TGCAGTGCTCCCGGGACAGCAGCGAACACTGAAGCTTTCTTT. Protein product: CSAPGTAANTEAFF. V is TRBV20-1 and J is TRBJ1-1; 7 bases line up with TRBD1. The length of the CDR3 is 14 residues. CDR1 is DFQATT, CDR2 SNEGSKA, per germline (reference sequence). The junction had 7 bases not matched to a gene; V was cut back by 5 bases and J by 1 base.